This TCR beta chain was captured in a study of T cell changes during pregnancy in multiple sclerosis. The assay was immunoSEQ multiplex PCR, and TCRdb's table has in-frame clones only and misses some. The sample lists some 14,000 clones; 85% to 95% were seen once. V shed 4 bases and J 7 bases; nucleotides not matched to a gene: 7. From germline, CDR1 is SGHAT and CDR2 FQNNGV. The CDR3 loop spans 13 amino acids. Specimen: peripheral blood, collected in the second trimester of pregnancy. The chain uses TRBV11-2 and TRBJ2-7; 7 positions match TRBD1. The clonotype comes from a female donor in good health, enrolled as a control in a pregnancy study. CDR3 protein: CASSSDRDGEQYF. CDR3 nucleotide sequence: TGTGCCAGCAGCTCCGACAGGGATGGGGAGCAGTACTTC.